This T cell receptor beta chain was captured in a study of control samples from healthy donors and cancer patients (dated by TCRdb to 2019 to 2021). The CDR3 contains 16 residues, cysteine and phenylalanine counted. Only the CDR3 DNA stays, 48 bases, in frame from base 1. The germline V gene encodes CDR1 MDHEN and CDR2 SYDVKM. Germline trimming: 6 bases from V, 6 bases from J; junction bases outside gene matches: 17. Receptors were amplified or captured by the immunoSEQ multiplex PCR assay. In TCRdb, the immuneACCESS table is reduced to in-frame sequences with V and J assigned. These tables do not hold every clone; where another copy was compared, an unresolved V gene accounts for under half, and the others remain unexplained. The sample includes approximately 110,000 clones, with roughly nine tenths observed a single time. The ten largest clones capture approximately 7.8% of the sample. Regarding this clone: There is no known antigen for this receptor. Nothing much larger sits one base from this clone, and base qualities are not available.

The source material was blood. The sequence was collected from a woman aged 18-29 years in good health. The chain joins TRBV28 to TRBJ2-7, with 7 middle bases fitting TRBD2. The CDR3 corresponds to CASSLDLLAADGEQYF. The bases read TGTGCCAGCAGCTTGGACCTCCTAGCGGCCGACGGCGAGCAGTACTTC.